This T cell receptor beta chain was profiled in a study of T cell changes during pregnancy in multiple sclerosis. The length of the CDR3 is 14 residues. Trimming removed 0 bases from V and 5 bases from J, with 11 bases in between. Germline CDR1 is SGHDT and CDR2 is YYEEEE. Repertoires were generated with immunoSEQ multiplex PCR, while TCRdb's copy carries only in-frame clones and drops some. The sample has around 100,000 clones; 92% are singletons. This receptor was taken from a female donor with multiple sclerosis, enrolled in a pregnancy study. The specimen comprised peripheral blood, sampled in the third trimester of pregnancy. The chain carries TRBV5-6 and TRBJ1-1; D unclear. The CDR3 DNA reads TGTGCCAGCAGCTTGGGACGGGGTTGGACTGAAGCTTTCTTT. It encodes CASSLGRGWTEAFF.